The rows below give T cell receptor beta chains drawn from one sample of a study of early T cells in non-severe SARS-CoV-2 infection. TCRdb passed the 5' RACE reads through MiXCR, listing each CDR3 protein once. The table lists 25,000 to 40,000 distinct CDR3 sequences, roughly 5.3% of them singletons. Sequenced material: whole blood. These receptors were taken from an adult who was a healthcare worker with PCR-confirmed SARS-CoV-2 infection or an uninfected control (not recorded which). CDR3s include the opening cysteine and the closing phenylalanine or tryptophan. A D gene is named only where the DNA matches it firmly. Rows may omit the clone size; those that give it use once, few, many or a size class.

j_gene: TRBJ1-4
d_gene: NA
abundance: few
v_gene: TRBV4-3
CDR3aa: CASSPSGTTNEKLFF
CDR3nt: TGCGCCAGCAGCCCCAGTGGAACAACTAATGAAAAACTGTTTTTT

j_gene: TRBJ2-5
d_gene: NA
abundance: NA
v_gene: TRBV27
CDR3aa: CATSRGRGRAETQYF
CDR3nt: TGTGCCACCTCGAGAGGGAGAGGCCGGGCGGAGACCCAGTACTTC

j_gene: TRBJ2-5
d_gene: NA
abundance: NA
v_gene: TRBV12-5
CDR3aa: CASGAVFGETQYF
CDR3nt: TGTGCTAGTGGTGCGGTATTTGGAGAGACCCAGTACTTC

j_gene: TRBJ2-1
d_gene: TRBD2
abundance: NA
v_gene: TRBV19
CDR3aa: CASSPAGGHGSYNEQFF
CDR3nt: TGTGCCAGTAGTCCAGCGGGGGGGCATGGATCCTACAATGAGCAGTTCTTC

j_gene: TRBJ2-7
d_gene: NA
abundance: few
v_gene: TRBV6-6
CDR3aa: CASSYPLQGTHYEQYF
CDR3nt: TGTGCCAGCAGTTACCCATTGCAGGGTACCCATTACGAGCAGTACTTC

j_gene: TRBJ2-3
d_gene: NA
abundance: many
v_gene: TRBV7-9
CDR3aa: CASSLDWEVDTQYF
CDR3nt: TGTGCCAGCAGCTTGGACTGGGAGGTGGATACGCAGTATTTT

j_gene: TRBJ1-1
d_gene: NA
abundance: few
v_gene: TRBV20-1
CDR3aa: CSARDPEDLNTEAFF
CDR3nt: TGCAGTGCTAGAGATCCGGAGGACTTGAACACTGAAGCTTTCTTT

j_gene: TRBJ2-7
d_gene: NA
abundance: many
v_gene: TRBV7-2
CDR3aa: CASVSGPTAYEQYF
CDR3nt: TGTGCCAGCGTCTCCGGGCCCACAGCTTACGAGCAGTACTTC

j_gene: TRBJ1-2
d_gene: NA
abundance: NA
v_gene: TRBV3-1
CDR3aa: CASSHGSRNYGYTF
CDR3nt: TGTGCCAGCAGCCATGGATCCAGGAACTATGGCTACACCTTC

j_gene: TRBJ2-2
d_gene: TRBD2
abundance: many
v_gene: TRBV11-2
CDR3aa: CASSWTSGSVTGELFF
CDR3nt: TGTGCCAGCAGCTGGACTAGCGGGAGTGTCACCGGGGAGCTGTTTTTT

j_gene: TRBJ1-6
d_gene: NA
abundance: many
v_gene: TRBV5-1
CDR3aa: CASSPRTVYNSPLHF
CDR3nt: TGCGCCAGCAGCCCCAGGACAGTCTATAATTCACCCCTCCACTTT

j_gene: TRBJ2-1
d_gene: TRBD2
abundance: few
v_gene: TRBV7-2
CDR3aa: CASSRTSGSQNEQFF
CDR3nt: TGTGCCAGCAGTCGGACTAGCGGGAGTCAAAATGAGCAGTTCTTC

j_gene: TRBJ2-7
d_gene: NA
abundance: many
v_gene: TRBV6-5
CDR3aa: CASSYSTRPRSYEQYF
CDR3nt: TGTGCCAGCAGTTACTCGACGAGGCCCCGCTCCTACGAGCAGTACTTC

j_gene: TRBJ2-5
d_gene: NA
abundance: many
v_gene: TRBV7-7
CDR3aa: CAITRQETQYF
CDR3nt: TGTGCTATTACCCGTCAAGAGACCCAGTACTTC

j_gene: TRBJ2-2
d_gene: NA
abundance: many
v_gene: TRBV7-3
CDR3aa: CASSPGTTGELFF
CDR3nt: TGTGCCAGCAGCCCTGGGACGACCGGGGAGCTGTTTTTT

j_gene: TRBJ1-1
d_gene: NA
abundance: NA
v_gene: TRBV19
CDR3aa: CASSMRGSREAFF
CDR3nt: TGTGCCAGTAGTATGAGGGGTAGTCGTGAGGCTTTCTTT

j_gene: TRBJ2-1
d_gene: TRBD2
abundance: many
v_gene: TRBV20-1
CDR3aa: CSAREPAGGFNEQFF
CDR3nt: TGCAGTGCTAGAGAACCGGCGGGAGGGTTTAATGAGCAGTTCTTC

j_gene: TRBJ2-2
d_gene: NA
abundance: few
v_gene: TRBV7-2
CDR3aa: CASSSPSKKTGELFF
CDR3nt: TGTGCCAGCAGTTCCCCTAGCAAAAAGACCGGGGAGCTGTTTTTT

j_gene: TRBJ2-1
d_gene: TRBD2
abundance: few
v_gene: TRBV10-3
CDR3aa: CAISGLAASHNEQFF
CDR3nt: TGTGCCATCAGTGGCCTAGCGGCTTCCCACAATGAGCAGTTCTTC

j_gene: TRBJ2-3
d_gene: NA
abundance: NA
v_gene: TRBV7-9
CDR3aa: CASSLTIRTDTQYF
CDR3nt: TGTGCCAGCAGCCTTACCATCCGCACAGATACGCAGTATTTT

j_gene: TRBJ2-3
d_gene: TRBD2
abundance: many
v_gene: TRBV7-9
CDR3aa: CASSSGLAGGTDTQYF
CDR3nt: TGTGCCAGCAGCTCAGGACTAGCGGGGGGCACAGATACGCAGTATTTT

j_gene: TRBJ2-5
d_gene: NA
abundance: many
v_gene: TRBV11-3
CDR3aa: CASSLDLWGLKTQYF
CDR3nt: TGTGCCAGCAGCTTAGATCTATGGGGCTTGAAGACCCAGTACTTC

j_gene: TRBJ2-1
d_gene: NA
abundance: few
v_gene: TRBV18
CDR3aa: CASSPQLGGADEQFF
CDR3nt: TGTGCCAGCTCACCACAACTAGGAGGCGCGGATGAGCAGTTCTTC

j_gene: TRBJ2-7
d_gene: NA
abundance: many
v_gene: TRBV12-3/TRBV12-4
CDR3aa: CASSLMGYEQYF
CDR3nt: TGTGCCAGCAGTTTAATGGGATACGAGCAGTACTTC

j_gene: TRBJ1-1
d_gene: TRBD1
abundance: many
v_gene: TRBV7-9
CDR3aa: CASSLRGQLPEAFF
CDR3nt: TGTGCCAGCAGCTTAAGGGGACAGCTACCTGAAGCTTTCTTT

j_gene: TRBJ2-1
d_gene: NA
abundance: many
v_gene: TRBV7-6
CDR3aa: CASSLAGINEQFF
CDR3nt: TGTGCCAGCAGCTTAGCGGGAATTAATGAGCAGTTCTTC

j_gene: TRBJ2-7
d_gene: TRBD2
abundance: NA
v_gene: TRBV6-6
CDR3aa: CASIQWGSGRFIHEQYF
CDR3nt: TGTGCCAGCATACAATGGGGTAGCGGGAGGTTTATCCACGAGCAGTACTTC

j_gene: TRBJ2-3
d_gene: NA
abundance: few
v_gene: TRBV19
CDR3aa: CASRQEGRTSTDTQYF
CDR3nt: TGTGCCAGTAGGCAGGAGGGTAGGACTAGCACAGATACGCAGTATTTT

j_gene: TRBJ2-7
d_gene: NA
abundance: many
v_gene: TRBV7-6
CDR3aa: CASSPTPGRFYEQYF
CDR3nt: TGTGCCAGCAGCCCTACTCCGGGACGCTTCTACGAGCAGTACTTC

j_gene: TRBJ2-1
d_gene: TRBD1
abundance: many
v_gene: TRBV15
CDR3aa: CATSRGDRGLLDEQFF
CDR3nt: TGTGCCACCAGCAGGGGTGACAGGGGGCTTTTGGATGAGCAGTTCTTC

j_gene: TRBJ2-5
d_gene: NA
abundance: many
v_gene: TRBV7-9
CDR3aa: CASSPGGYPPETQYF
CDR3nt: TGTGCCAGCAGCCCCGGCGGTTACCCCCCAGAGACCCAGTACTTC

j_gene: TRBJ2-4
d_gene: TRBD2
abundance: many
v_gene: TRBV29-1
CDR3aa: CSVETSLERNIQYF
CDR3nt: TGCAGCGTGGAGACTAGCTTGGAGAGAAACATTCAGTACTTC

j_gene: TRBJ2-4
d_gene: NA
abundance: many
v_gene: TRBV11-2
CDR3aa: CASSLDYQRIAKNIQYF
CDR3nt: TGTGCCAGCAGCTTAGATTACCAGCGGATAGCCAAAAACATTCAGTACTTC

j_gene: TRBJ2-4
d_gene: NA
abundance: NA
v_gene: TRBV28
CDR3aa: CASSFGGEENIQYF
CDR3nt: TGTGCCAGCAGTTTCGGTGGAGAGGAAAACATTCAGTACTTC

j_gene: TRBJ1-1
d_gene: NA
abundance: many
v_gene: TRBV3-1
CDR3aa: CASTARILGNTEAFF
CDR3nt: TGTGCCAGCACCGCAAGGATTTTGGGGAACACTGAAGCTTTCTTT

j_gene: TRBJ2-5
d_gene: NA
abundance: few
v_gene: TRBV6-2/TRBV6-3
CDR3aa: CASSKLGTLRETQYF
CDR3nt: TGTGCCAGCAGTAAATTAGGGACTCTTCGGGAGACCCAGTACTTC

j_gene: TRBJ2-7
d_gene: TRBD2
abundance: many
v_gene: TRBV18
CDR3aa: CASSPSREGYEQYF
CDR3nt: TGTGCCAGCTCACCATCGCGGGAGGGCTACGAGCAGTACTTC

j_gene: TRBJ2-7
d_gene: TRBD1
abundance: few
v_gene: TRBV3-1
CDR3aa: CASSQGGTGAYEQYF
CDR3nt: TGTGCCAGCAGCCAAGGAGGGACAGGGGCCTACGAGCAGTACTTC

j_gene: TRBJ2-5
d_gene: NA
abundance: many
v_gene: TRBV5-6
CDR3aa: CATQGPRQETQYF
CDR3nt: TGTGCCACTCAGGGGCCAAGACAAGAGACCCAGTACTTC

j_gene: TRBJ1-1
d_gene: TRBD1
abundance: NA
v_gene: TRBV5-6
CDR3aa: CASSFATGVTEAFF
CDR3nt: TGTGCCAGCAGCTTTGCGACAGGGGTCACTGAAGCTTTCTTT

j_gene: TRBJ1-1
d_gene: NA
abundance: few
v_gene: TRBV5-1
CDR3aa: CASSLQGPDTEAFF
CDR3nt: TGCGCCAGCAGCTTACAAGGCCCTGACACTGAAGCTTTCTTT

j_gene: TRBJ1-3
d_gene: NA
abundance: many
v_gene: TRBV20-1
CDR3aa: CSAEGHPDSGNTIYF
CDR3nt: TGCAGTGCTGAGGGACACCCCGACTCTGGAAACACCATATATTTT

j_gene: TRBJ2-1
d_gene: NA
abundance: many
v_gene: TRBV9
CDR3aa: CASSKVGLRYNEQFF
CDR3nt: TGTGCCAGCAGCAAGGTGGGACTCCGTTACAATGAGCAGTTCTTC

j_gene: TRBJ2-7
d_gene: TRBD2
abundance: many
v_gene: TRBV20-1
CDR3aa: CSARLAGGRYEQYF
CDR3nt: TGCAGTGCTAGGCTAGCGGGAGGGCGGTACGAGCAGTACTTC

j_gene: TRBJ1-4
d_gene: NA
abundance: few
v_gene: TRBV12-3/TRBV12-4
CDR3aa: CASSSRTEGNEKLFF
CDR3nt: TGTGCCAGCAGTTCCCGGACAGAGGGGAATGAAAAACTGTTTTTT

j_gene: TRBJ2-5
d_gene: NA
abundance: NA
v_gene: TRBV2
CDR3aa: CASSVNSGQETQYF
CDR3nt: TGTGCCAGCAGTGTGAATAGCGGCCAAGAGACCCAGTACTTC

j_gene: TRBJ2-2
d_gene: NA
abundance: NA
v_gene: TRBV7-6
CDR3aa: CASSRFTGNTGELFF
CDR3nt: TGTGCCAGCAGCCGATTCACGGGGAACACCGGGGAGCTGTTTTTT

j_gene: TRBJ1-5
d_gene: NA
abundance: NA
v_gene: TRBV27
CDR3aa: CASSLRAGNLGQPQHF
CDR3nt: TGTGCCAGCAGTTTAAGGGCAGGCAACTTAGGTCAGCCCCAGCATTTT

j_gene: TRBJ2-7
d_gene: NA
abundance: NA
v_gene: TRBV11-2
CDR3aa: CASSSRYEQYF
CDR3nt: TGTGCCAGCAGCAGCCGCTACGAGCAGTACTTC

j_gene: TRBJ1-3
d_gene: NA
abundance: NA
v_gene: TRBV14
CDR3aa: CASSQSLGTLGGNTIYF
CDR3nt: TGTGCCAGCAGCCAAAGCCTAGGGACACTGGGTGGAAACACCATATATTTT

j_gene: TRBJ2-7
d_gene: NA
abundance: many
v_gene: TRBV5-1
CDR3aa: CASSPEPDRTYEQYF
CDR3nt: TGCGCCAGCAGCCCAGAACCGGACAGAACCTACGAGCAGTACTTC

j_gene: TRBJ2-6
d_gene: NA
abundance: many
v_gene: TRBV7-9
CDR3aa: CASSFNDVLTF
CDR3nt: TGTGCCAGCAGCTTCAATGACGTCCTGACTTTC

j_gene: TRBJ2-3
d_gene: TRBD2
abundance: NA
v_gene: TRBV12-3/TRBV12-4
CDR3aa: CASSSLLAGGPEAFAVRTQYF
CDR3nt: TGTGCCAGCAGTTCCTTACTAGCGGGGGGGCCCGAAGCGTTTGCGGTGAGGACGCAGTATTTT

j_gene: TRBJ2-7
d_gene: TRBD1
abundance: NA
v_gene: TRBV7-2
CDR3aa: CASSASPGGLYEQYF
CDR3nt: TGTGCCAGCAGCGCGAGCCCAGGGGGCCTATACGAGCAGTACTTC